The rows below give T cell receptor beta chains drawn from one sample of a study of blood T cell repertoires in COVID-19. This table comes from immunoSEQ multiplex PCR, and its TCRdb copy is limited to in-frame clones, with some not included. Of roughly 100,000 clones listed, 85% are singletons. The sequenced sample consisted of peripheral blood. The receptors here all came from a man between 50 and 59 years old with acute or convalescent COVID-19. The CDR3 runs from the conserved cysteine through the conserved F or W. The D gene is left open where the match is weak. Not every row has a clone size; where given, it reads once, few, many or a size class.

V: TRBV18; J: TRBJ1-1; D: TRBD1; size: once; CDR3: CASSRDRNTEAFF; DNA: TGTGCCAGCTCACGGGACAGGAACACTGAAGCTTTCTTT
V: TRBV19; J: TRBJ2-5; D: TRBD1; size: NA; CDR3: CASTNGRSSTGGRETQYF; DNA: TGTGCCAGTACCAACGGACGATCAAGTACAGGGGGCAGAGAGACCCAGTACTTC
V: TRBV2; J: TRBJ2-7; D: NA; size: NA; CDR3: CASTRDLFREQYF; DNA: TGTGCCAGCACTCGGGACTTATTTAGGGAGCAGTACTTC
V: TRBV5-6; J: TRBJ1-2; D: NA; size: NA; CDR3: CASSMGRGSGGYTF; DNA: TGTGCCAGCAGCATGGGCAGAGGGTCCGGAGGCTACACCTTC
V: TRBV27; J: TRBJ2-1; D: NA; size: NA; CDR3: CARGNEQFF; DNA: TGTGCCCGGGGCAATGAGCAGTTCTTC
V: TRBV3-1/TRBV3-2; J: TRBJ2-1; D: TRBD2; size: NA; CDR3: CASSPYRSPSGPLGNEQFF; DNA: TGTGCCAGCAGCCCCTATCGATCGCCTAGCGGTCCTTTGGGCAATGAGCAGTTCTTC
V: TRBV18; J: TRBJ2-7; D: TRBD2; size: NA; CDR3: CASSPTRTSGMSPYEQYF; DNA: TGTGCCAGCTCACCAACCCGAACTAGCGGTATGTCCCCCTACGAGCAGTACTTC
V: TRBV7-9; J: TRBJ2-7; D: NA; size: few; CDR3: CACPRGGEQYF; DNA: TGTGCCTGCCCCCGAGGGGGCGAGCAGTACTTC
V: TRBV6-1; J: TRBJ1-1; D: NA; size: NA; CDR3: CASSDSTAYTEAFF; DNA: TGTGCCAGCAGTGATTCGACTGCTTACACTGAAGCTTTCTTT
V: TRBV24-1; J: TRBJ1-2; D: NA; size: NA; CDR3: CATSGTPEVGLGEWYGYTF; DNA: TGTGCCACCAGTGGGACCCCGGAGGTTGGGCTGGGAGAATGGTATGGCTACACCTTC
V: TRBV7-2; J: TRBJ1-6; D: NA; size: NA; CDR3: CASSHPPRLNSPLHF; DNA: TGTGCCAGCAGCCACCCTCCCCGTCTAAATTCACCCCTCCACTTT
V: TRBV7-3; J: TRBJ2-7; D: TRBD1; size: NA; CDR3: CASRQLDRKGEQYF; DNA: TGTGCCAGCAGGCAACTGGACAGGAAAGGCGAGCAGTACTTC
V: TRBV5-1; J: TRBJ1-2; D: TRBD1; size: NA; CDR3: CASSLVQGANGYTF; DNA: TGCGCCAGCAGCTTGGTACAGGGGGCTAATGGCTACACCTTC
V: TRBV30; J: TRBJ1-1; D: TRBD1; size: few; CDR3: CAWGGGRGIRTEAFF; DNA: TGTGCCTGGGGAGGGGGCAGGGGGATAAGAACTGAAGCTTTCTTT
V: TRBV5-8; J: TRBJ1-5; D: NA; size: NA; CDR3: CASSPGGAGPLNQPQHF; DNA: TGTGCCAGCAGCCCGGGGGGGGCGGGGCCCCTCAATCAGCCCCAGCATTTT
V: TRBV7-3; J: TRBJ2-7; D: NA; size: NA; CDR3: CASSLSGSYEQYF; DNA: TGTGCCAGCAGCTTAAGTGGGAGCTACGAGCAGTACTTC
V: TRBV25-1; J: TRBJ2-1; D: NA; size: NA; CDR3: CASSEWASVSFF; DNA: TGTGCCAGCAGTGAATGGGCGTCCGTAAGTTTCTTC
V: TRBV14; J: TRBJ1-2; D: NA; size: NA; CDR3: CASSYGQGGYGYTF; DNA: TGTGCCAGCAGCTACGGCCAGGGAGGGTATGGCTACACCTTC
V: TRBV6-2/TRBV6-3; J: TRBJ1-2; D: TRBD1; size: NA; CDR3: CASSSPTGGSFGYTF; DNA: TGTGCCAGCAGTTCCCCGACAGGGGGCAGCTTCGGCTACACCTTC
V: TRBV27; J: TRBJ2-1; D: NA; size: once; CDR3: CASSFQWSYNEQFF; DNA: TGTGCCAGCAGTTTTCAGTGGTCCTACAATGAGCAGTTCTTC
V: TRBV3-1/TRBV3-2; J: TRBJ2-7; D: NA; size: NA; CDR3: CASSRGQYGGEQYF; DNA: TGTGCCAGCAGCCGTGGACAGTACGGTGGGGAGCAGTACTTC
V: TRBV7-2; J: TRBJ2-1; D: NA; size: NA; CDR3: CASSPGLNYNEQFF; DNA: TGTGCCAGCAGCCCGGGACTTAACTACAATGAGCAGTTCTTC